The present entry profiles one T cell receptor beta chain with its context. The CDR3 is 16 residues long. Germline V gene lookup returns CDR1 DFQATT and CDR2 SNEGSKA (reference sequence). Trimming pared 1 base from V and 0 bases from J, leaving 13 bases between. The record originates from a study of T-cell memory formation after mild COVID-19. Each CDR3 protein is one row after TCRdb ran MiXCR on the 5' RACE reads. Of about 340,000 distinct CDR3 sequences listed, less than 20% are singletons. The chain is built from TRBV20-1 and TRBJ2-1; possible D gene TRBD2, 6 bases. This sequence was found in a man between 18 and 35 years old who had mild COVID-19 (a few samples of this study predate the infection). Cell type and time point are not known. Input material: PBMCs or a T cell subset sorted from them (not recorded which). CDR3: CSARVGGSSSYNEQFF. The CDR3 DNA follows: TGCAGTGCTAGAGTGGGGGGATCAAGCTCCTACAATGAGCAGTTCTTC.